This TCR beta chain appears in the sequencing data of a study of blood T cell repertoires in COVID-19. TCRdb keeps only in-frame clones here, not all; method: immunoSEQ multiplex PCR. The sample carries roughly 50,000 clones, around 84% recorded once. J lost 7 bases, V lost 4 bases, and 11 bases had no gene match. Germline loops: CDR1 LGHDT, CDR2 YNNKEL (reference sequence). The CDR3 length is 16 residues. The sample was peripheral blood. This sequence joins TRBV3-1 (or the pseudogene TRBV3-2) and TRBJ2-3; TRBD2 agrees at 10 bases. The sequence was obtained from a man aged 45-65 years with acute or convalescent COVID-19. CDR3: CASSPPLAGVKNTQYF. For the CDR3, the DNA is TGTGCCAGCAGCCCTCCCCTAGCGGGAGTTAAAAATACGCAGTATTTT.